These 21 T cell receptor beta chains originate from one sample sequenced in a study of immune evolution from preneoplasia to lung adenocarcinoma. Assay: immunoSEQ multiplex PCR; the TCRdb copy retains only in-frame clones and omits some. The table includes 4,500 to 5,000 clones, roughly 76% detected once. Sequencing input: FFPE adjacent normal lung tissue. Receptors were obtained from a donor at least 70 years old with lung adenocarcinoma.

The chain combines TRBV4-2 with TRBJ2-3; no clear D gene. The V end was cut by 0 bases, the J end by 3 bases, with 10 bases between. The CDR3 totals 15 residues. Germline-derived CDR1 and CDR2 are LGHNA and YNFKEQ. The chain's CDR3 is CASSQDVLRTDTQYF. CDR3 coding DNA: TGTGCCAGCAGCCAAGATGTTCTAAGGACAGATACGCAGTATTTT.

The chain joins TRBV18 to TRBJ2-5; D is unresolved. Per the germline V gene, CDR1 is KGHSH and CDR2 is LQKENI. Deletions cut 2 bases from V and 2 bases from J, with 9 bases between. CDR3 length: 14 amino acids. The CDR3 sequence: CASSPGQEQETQYF. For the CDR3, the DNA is TGTGCCAGCTCACCAGGGCAGGAGCAAGAGACCCAGTACTTC.

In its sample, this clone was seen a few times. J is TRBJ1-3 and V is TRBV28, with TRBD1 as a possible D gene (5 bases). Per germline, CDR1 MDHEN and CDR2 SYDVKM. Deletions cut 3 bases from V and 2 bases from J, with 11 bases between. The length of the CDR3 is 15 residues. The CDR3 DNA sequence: TGTGCCAGCAGTTTGGTGGGGACTACTGGAAACACCATATATTTT. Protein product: CASSLVGTTGNTIYF.

The CDR3 region is CASNPRGGITEAFF. CDR3 bases: TGTGCCAGCAACCCCCGGGGGGGCATCACTGAAGCTTTCTTT. The V and J genes are TRBV27 and TRBJ1-1, with TRBD1 as a possible D gene (6 bases). V was cut by 7 bases and J by 4 bases, with 16 bases left in between. Germline lookup yields CDR1 MNHEY and CDR2 SMNVEV (reference sequence). The CDR3 covers 14 residues.

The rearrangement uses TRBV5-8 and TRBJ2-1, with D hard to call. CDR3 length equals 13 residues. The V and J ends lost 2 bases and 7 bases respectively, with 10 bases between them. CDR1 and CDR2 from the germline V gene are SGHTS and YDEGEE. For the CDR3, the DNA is TGTGCCAGCAGCTTCTATAACGGAAATGAGCAGTTCTTC. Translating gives CASSFYNGNEQFF.

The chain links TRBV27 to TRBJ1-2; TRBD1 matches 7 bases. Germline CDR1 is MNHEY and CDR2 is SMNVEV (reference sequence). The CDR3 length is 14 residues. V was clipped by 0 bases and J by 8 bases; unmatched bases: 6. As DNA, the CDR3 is TGTGCCAGCAGTTTATCGGGGGGACAGATAGGCTACACCTTC. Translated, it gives CASSLSGGQIGYTF.

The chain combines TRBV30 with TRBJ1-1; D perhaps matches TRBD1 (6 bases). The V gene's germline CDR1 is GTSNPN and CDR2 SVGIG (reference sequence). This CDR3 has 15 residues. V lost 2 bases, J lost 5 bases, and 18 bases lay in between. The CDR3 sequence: CAWSPTHRVGTEAFF. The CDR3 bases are TGTGCCTGGAGTCCTACCCACAGGGTTGGAACTGAAGCTTTCTTT.

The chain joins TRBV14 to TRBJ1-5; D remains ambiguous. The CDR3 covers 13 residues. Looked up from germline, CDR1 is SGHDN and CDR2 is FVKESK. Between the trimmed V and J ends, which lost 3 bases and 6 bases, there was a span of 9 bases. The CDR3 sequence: CASSQGYGQPQHF. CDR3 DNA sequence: TGTGCCAGCAGCCAGGGTTATGGTCAGCCCCAGCATTTT.

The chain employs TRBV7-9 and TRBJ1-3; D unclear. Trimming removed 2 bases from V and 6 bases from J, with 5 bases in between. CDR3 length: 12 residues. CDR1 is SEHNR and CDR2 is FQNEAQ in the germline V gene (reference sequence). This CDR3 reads CASSLLENTIYF. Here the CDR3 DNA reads TGTGCCAGCAGCTTACTGGAAAACACCATATATTTT.

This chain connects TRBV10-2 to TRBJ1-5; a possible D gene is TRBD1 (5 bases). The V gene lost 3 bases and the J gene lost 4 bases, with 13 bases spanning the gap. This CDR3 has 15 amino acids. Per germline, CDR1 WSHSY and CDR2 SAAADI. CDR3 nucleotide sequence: TGCGCCAGCAGTGATGAAGGGGACCCTAATCAGCCCCAGCATTTT. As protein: CASSDEGDPNQPQHF.

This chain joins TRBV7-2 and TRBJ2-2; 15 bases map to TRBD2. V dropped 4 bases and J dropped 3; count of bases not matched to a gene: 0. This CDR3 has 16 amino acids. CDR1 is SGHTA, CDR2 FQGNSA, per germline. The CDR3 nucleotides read TGTGCCAGCAGCTGGACTAGCGGGAGGGACACCGGGGAGCTGTTTTTT. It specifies CASSWTSGRDTGELFF.

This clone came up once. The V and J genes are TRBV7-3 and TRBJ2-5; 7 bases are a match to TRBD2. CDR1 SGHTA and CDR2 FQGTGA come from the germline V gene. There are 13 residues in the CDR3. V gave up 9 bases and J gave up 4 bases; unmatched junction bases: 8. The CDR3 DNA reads TGTGCCAGTGGGGAGGGCCGAGGAGAGACCCAGTACTTC. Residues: CASGEGRGETQYF.

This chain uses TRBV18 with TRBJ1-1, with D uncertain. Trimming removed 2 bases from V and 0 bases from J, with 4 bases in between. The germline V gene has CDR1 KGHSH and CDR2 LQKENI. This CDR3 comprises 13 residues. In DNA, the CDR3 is TGTGCCAGCTCACCAGGTATGAACACTGAAGCTTTCTTT. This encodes CASSPGMNTEAFF.

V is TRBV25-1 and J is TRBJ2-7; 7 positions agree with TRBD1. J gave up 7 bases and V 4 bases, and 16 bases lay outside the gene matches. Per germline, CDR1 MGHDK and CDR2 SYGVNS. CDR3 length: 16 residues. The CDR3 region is CASSAIQDRAPGEQYF. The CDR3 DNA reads TGTGCCAGCAGTGCCATCCAAGACAGGGCCCCCGGGGAGCAGTACTTC.

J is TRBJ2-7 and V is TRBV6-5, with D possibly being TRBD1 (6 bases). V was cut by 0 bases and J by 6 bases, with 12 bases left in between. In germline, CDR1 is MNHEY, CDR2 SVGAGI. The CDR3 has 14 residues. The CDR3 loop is CASSYSPLRGEQYF. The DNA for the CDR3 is TGTGCCAGCAGTTACTCGCCCCTCAGGGGCGAGCAGTACTTC.

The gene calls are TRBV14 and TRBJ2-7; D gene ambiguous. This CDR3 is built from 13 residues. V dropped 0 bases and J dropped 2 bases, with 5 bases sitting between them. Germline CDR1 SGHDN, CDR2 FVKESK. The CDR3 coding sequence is TGTGCCAGCAGCCAAGACTCCGCCTACGAGCAGTACTTC. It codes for CASSQDSAYEQYF.

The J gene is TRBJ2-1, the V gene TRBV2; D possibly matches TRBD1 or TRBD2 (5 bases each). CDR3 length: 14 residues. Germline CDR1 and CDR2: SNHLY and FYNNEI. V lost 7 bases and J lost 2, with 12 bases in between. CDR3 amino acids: CASTPRGAYNEQFF. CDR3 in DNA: TGTGCCAGCACCCCGAGGGGAGCCTACAATGAGCAGTTCTTC.

The CDR3 protein is CASSQEVNTEAFF. CDR3 bases: TGCGCCAGCAGCCAAGAGGTTAACACTGAAGCTTTCTTT. The genes are TRBV4-1 and TRBJ1-1; no definite D call. V lost 0 bases to trimming and J lost 2 bases, with 4 bases between them. Germline CDR1 MGHRA, CDR2 YSYEKL. CDR3 size: 13 residues.

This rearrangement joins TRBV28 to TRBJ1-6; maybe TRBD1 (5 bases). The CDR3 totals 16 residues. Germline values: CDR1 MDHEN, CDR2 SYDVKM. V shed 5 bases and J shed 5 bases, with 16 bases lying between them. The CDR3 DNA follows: TGTGCCAGCAGTACCCGGGACGGCAATGATAATTCACCCCTCCACTTT. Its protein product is CASSTRDGNDNSPLHF.

The CDR3 protein is CASTGVSYEQYF. The CDR3 DNA reads as TGTGCCAGCACAGGGGTCTCCTACGAGCAGTACTTC. The chain recombines TRBV28 with TRBJ2-7; TRBD1 is a possible D gene (6 bases). The V gene's germline CDR1 is MDHEN and CDR2 SYDVKM. The CDR3 extends over 12 amino acids. V was trimmed by 7 bases and J by 0 bases, leaving 7 bases between them. Full variable domain (rest looked up from reference TRBV28 and TRBJ2-7): DVKVTQSSRYLVKRTGEKVFLECVQDMDHENMFWYRQDPGLGLRLIYFSYDVKMKEKGDIPEGYSVSREKKERFSLILESASTNQTSMYLCASTGVSYEQYFGPGTRLTVT.

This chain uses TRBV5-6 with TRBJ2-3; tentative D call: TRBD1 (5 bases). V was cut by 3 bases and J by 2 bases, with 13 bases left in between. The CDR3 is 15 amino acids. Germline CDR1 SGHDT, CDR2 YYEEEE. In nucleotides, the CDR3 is TGTGCCAGCAGCTCGACAGAGAAACACACAGATACGCAGTATTTT. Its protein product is CASSSTEKHTDTQYF.